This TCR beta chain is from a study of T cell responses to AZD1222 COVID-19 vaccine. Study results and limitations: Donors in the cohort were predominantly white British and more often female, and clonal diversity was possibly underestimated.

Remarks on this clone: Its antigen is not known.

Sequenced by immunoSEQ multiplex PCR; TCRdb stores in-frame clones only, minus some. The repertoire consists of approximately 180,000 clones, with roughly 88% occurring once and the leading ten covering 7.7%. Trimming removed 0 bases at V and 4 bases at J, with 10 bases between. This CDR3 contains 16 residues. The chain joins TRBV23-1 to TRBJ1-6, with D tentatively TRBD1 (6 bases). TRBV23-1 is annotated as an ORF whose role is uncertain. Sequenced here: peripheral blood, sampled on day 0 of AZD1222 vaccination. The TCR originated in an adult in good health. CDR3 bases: TGCGCCAGCAGTCAATCCCAGGGGACGTATAATTCACCCCTCCACTTT. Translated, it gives CASSQSQGTYNSPLHF.